This TCR beta chain appears in the sequencing data of a study of human T cells and chemical hapten exposure. TCRdb re-called the RACE reads through MiXCR, storing one row per CDR3 protein. Of 97,000 or so distinct CDR3 sequences in the sample, 27% were seen once. Germline CDR1 and CDR2: DFQATT and SNEGSKA (reference sequence). This CDR3 contains 15 residues. Trimming pared 0 bases from V and 4 bases from J, leaving 16 bases between. Time point of the sample: patch test 3, about 24 weeks after DPC sensitization. Treatment specified: therapeutic diphenylcyclopropenone sensitization with weekly scalp DPC.

The input for sequencing was whole blood, taken in connection with sensitization to the hapten diphenylcyclopropenone (DPC). The chain is built from TRBV20-1 and TRBJ2-7; D may be TRBD2 (7 bases). The sequence was collected from a man aged 40-49 years with alopecia areata. Some clones in this sample may be carry-over from other donors' samples. The CDR3 bases are TGCAGTGCTAGAGATACGGTGGGAGGGGGGTACGAGCAGTACTTC. Translating it yields CSARDTVGGGYEQYF.